This T cell receptor beta chain came from a study of shared clonotypes between healthy human individuals. Whole-study results and caveats: The expectation was that sequencing depth would affect clonotype sharing among donors.

The repertoire was sequenced with immunoSEQ multiplex PCR; TCRdb's copy has only in-frame clones and lacks some. Altogether around 2.5 million clones are present, approximately 94% being singletons, with the ten largest covering around 0.37%. As for this clone: Its target is unknown. Within the sample, other DNA sequences also encode this same CDR3.

Looked up from germline, CDR1 is SNHLY and CDR2 is FYNNEI. This CDR3 comprises 15 residues. V trimming: 6 bases; J trimming: 1 base; junction bases outside the gene matches: 6. The sequenced material came from naive CD4+ T cells from PBMCs. Subset described: CD45RA+ positively selected. The J gene is TRBJ2-7, the V gene TRBV2, with 10 bases identical to TRBD2. This TCR was recovered from a man aged 18 to 29 in good health. Some clones in this sample may be carry-over from other donors' samples. The CDR3 sequence is CASSERTSGSYEQYF. CDR3 sequence (DNA): TGTGCCAGCAGCGAACGGACTAGCGGTTCCTACGAGCAGTACTTC. Drawing the rest from reference TRBV2 and TRBJ2-7, the complete variable domain is EPEVTQTPSHQVTQMGQEVILRCVPISNHLYFYWYRQILGQKVEFLVSFYNNEISEKSEIFDDQFSVERPDGSNFTLKIRSTKLEDSAMYFCASSERTSGSYEQYFGPGTRLTVT.